One sample yielded the 18 T cell receptor beta chains listed below, sequenced in a study of cytomegalovirus exposure and HLA in healthy donors (dated by TCRdb to the late 2010s). Library preparation employed the immunoSEQ multiplex PCR assay. The clones in this table, taken by TCRdb from immuneACCESS, are in-frame only. Not every clone is retained; where verified, under half of the shortfall comes from an unresolved V gene, and the cause of the rest is unknown. The sample table contains about 100,000 clones; only one count was recorded for approximately 85% of them. Roughly 3% of the sample comes from the top ten. The sequenced sample consisted of PBMCs. Source of these receptors: a woman younger than 35 in good health and CMV-seronegative.

This clone was observed once. The gene calls are TRBV13 and TRBJ2-2, with D possibly being TRBD2 (5 bases). From germline, CDR1 is PRHDT and CDR2 FYEKMQ (reference sequence). There are 17 residues in the CDR3. V lost 0 bases, J lost 0 bases, and 11 bases lay in between. DNA for the CDR3: TGTGCCAGCAGCTTAGGCCTGTGGGGAGCGAACACCGGGGAGCTGTTTTTT. It encodes CASSLGLWGANTGELFF.

The chain links TRBV11-2 to TRBJ1-4; D call uncertain. The CDR3 is 13 amino acids. CDR1 and CDR2 from the germline V gene are SGHAT and FQNNGV. Deletions cut 1 base from V and 4 bases from J, with 4 bases between. CDR3 loop: CASSLAGNEKLFF. Written as DNA, the CDR3 is TGTGCCAGCAGCTTAGCCGGTAATGAAAAACTGTTTTTT.

The J gene is TRBJ1-2, the V gene TRBV7-3; possibly TRBD1 for D (5 bases). The length of the CDR3 is 14 residues. Germline V gives CDR1 SGHTA, CDR2 FQGTGA. Deletions cut 6 bases from V and 3 bases from J, with 14 bases between. The CDR3: CASSRGGVDYGYTF. CDR3 coding DNA: TGTGCCAGCAGTAGAGGAGGGGTGGACTATGGCTACACCTTC.

This chain joins TRBV7-9 and TRBJ2-2; 7 bases are a match to TRBD1. The CDR3 covers 15 residues. CDR1 and CDR2 (germline): SEHNR, FQNEAQ (reference sequence). V was clipped by 2 bases and J by 6 bases; unmatched bases: 6. The CDR3 loop is CASSLKTGLAGELFF. CDR3 DNA sequence: TGTGCCAGCAGCTTAAAGACAGGGCTGGCCGGGGAGCTGTTTTTT.

V is TRBV2 and J is TRBJ1-5, with a possible D match to TRBD1 (6 bases). Germline V gene data show CDR1 as SNHLY and CDR2 as FYNNEI. Between the trimmed V and J ends, which lost 3 bases and 6 bases, there was a span of 9 bases. This CDR3 has 13 amino acids. This CDR3 is CASSDRGSQPQHF. For the CDR3, the DNA is TGTGCCAGCAGTGACAGGGGCAGTCAGCCCCAGCATTTT. Variable domain in full (rest from reference TRBV2 and TRBJ1-5): EPEVTQTPSHQVTQMGQEVILRCVPISNHLYFYWYRQILGQKVEFLVSFYNNEISEKSEIFDDQFSVERPDGSNFTLKIRSTKLEDSAMYFCASSDRGSQPQHFGDGTRLSIL.

The chain recombines TRBV15 with TRBJ1-1, with 7 positions matching TRBD1. Germline values: CDR1 LNHNV, CDR2 YYDKDF (reference sequence). Losses at the gene ends were 6 bases for V and 5 bases for J; bases not matched to a gene: 9. The CDR3 is 14 amino acids. CDR3 sequence (DNA): TGTGCCACCAGTTCACAGGGGAGAGGGACTGAAGCTTTCTTT. Its protein is CATSSQGRGTEAFF.

This chain connects TRBV14 to TRBJ1-2; the D gene is possibly TRBD1 (5 bases). Trimming removed 3 bases from V and 2 bases from J, with 13 bases in between. CDR3 size: 15 residues. CDR1 is SGHDN and CDR2 is FVKESK in the germline V gene. CDR3 DNA sequence: TGTGCCAGCAGCCAGGAAGCGGGGGGGAACTATGGCTACACCTTC. It encodes CASSQEAGGNYGYTF.

The chain joins TRBV10-3 to TRBJ1-5; 11 nucleotides match TRBD1. Looked up from germline, CDR1 is ENHRY and CDR2 is SYGVKD. This CDR3 is built from 15 residues. V dropped 6 bases and J dropped 4; count of bases not matched to a gene: 5. CDR3 region: CAIRDGQGANQPQHF. CDR3 DNA sequence: TGTGCCATCAGAGACGGACAGGGGGCAAATCAGCCCCAGCATTTT.

This clone has only one observation. The genes are TRBV5-1 and TRBJ1-1; TRBD1 is a possible D gene (6 bases). V lost 4 bases and J 6 bases, leaving 16 bases between the germline ends. CDR3 length: 14 residues. Germline V lookup: CDR1 SGHRS, CDR2 YFSETQ. The chain's CDR3 is CASSLSGTPSEAFF. The DNA for the CDR3 is TGCGCCAGCAGCCTCTCCGGGACACCATCTGAAGCTTTCTTT.

The chain combines TRBV6-1 with TRBJ2-5, with 8 nucleotides matching TRBD1. Germline V CDR1 and CDR2: MNHNS, SASEGT. CDR3 length: 13 residues. Unmatched junction bases numbered 7, after V lost 3 bases and J lost 10 bases. CDR3: CASSERTGWGQYF. The CDR3 DNA reads as TGTGCCAGCAGTGAGAGGACAGGGTGGGGCCAGTACTTC.

The rearrangement links TRBV5-4 to TRBJ2-3; possible D gene TRBD1, 6 bases. Germline V gene data show CDR1 as SGHNT and CDR2 as YYREEE (reference sequence). The CDR3 extends over 12 amino acids. V gave up 0 bases and J gave up 8 bases, with 7 bases separating them. The CDR3 sequence: CASSLEGGTQYF. Written as DNA, the CDR3 is TGTGCCAGCAGCTTGGAAGGGGGTACGCAGTATTTT.

This chain joins TRBV5-8 and TRBJ1-1; D remains unclear. The germline V gene has CDR1 SGHTS and CDR2 YDEGEE. Between the trimmed V and J ends, which lost 7 bases and 7 bases, there was a span of 11 bases. The CDR3 runs 11 residues. CDR3 nucleotide sequence: TGTGCCAGCTGCCCTGGACTTGAAGCTTTCTTT. Its protein is CASCPGLEAFF.

The chain is built from TRBV11-2 and TRBJ1-2; the match to TRBD1 covers 8 bases. The junction had 7 bases not matched to a gene; V was cut back by 9 bases and J by 1 base. Germline CDR1 is SGHAT and CDR2 is FQNNGV. The CDR3 spans 14 residues. CDR3 nucleotide sequence: TGTGCCAGTACAGGGGGAAACGGTAACTATGGCTACACCTTC. This gives the protein CASTGGNGNYGYTF.

The rearrangement links TRBV27 to TRBJ2-7; TRBD1 agrees at 8 bases. The germline V gene has CDR1 MNHEY and CDR2 SMNVEV (reference sequence). There are 14 residues in the CDR3. V dropped 6 bases and J dropped 6; count of bases not matched to a gene: 10. In DNA, the CDR3 is TGTGCCAGCAGCCGAACGGACAGGGCGCGCGAGCAGTACTTC. Translating gives CASSRTDRAREQYF.

The table lists this clone with a few counts. The rearrangement joins TRBV7-9 to TRBJ1-2, with 8 bases that match TRBD1. Germline-derived CDR1 and CDR2 are SEHNR and FQNEAQ (reference sequence). This CDR3 has 14 residues. After removal of 5 bases from V and 6 bases from J, the junction contained 8 bases not matched to a gene. The CDR3 coding sequence is TGTGCCAGCAGCCAACCGGACAGGGAGGATGGCTACACCTTC. Protein: CASSQPDREDGYTF. Using reference TRBV7-9 and TRBJ1-2 for the parts outside the CDR3, the full variable domain is DTGVSQNPRHKITKRGQNVTFRCDPISEHNRLYWYRQTLGQGPEFLTYFQNEAQLEKSRLLSDRFSAERPKGSFSTLEIQRTEQGDSAMYLCASSQPDREDGYTFGSGTRLTVV.

This clone appeared a single time. The chain employs TRBV7-3 and TRBJ2-5; 7 nucleotides match TRBD1. CDR3 size: 16 residues. Germline V lookup: CDR1 SGHTA, CDR2 FQGTGA. With 1 base clipped from V and 1 base from J, the junction kept 6 bases outside the gene matches. The CDR3 region has the DNA TGTGCCAGCAGCTTAAAGGGGGACAGCAGCCAAGAGACCCAGTACTTC. Its protein product is CASSLKGDSSQETQYF.

The chain combines TRBV10-3 with TRBJ1-1; tentatively, D is TRBD1 (5 bases). The V and J ends lost 6 bases and 9 bases respectively, with 17 bases between them. The CDR3 contains 13 residues. CDR1 is ENHRY, CDR2 SYGVKD, per germline. The CDR3 here is CAIRPGGADQAFF. Written as DNA, the CDR3 is TGTGCCATCAGACCCGGAGGGGCAGACCAAGCTTTCTTT.

This rearrangement joins TRBV9 to TRBJ2-7; the match to TRBD1 covers 8 bases. V shed 0 bases, J shed 5 bases, and the junction held 7 bases outside the gene matches. CDR1 SGDLS and CDR2 YYNGEE come from the germline V gene. The CDR3 has 15 residues. In DNA, the CDR3 is TGTGCCAGCAGCGTAGGACAGGGGATTATCAACGAGCAGTACTTC. Protein product: CASSVGQGIINEQYF.